This T cell receptor beta chain emerged from a study of T cell changes during pregnancy in multiple sclerosis (dated by TCRdb to the late 2010s). Some background on the complete study: In women with multiple sclerosis, the researchers looked at how the T cell repertoire shifted as pregnancy progressed.

The receptor library was made with the immunoSEQ multiplex PCR assay. Here the immuneACCESS table is served through TCRdb, limited to in-frame sequences with V and J called. Missing clones are a known gap in these copies; in checked studies unresolved V genes cover under half, and the rest lacks a known reason. Counted in this sample were 45,000 to 50,000 clones; more than 85% of them appeared once. Under 9.5% of the sample goes to the ten largest clones. The junction carries 13 bases between V and J, which are trimmed by 5 bases and 8 bases respectively. Spanning cysteine to phenylalanine, the CDR3 consists of 13 amino acids. Only CDR3 DNA is held: 39 bases, read in frame from base 1. From a lookup of the germline V gene (reference sequence), CDR1 and CDR2 are MNHNY and SVGAGI. As concerns this clone: Its recognized antigen is unknown. Per-base qualities were not stored, and no clone one base away is much larger.

The V gene is TRBV6-6 and the J gene is TRBJ1-3; too little of a D gene remains to name it. The sequences come from CD8+ T cells from peripheral blood mononuclear cells, collected after pregnancy. The receptor was isolated from a female donor with multiple sclerosis, enrolled in a pregnancy study. The CDR3 in this case is CASSHGLVDTIYF. The base sequence is TGTGCCAGCAGTCACGGACTGGTGGACACCATATATTTT.